This T cell receptor (beta chain) was obtained from a study of blood T cells in healthy people across ages. V shed 4 bases and J shed 3 bases, with 15 bases lying between them. Germline assignment: CDR1 SGHRS and CDR2 YFSETQ. The CDR3 sequence is 15 residues long. As to this clonotype: As yet, its antigen is unknown.

Study-wide findings and caveats: The study found more naive CD4+ cells and higher diversity in long-lived than aged donors.

Then a second PCR, running roughly 6 to 12 cycles, was carried out with a sample-barcoded 5' primer and a J-beta primer mix. Via MiXCR, TCRdb re-called the 5' RACE reads, giving one row per CDR3 protein. The sample lists 900,000 to 950,000 distinct CDR3 sequences; 25% to 35% were seen once. These data were also filed under a second study, of T cells of mothers and their children.

The TCR originated in a woman aged 40 to 49 in good health. The sample comprised blood. The rearrangement joins TRBV5-1 to TRBJ2-3; D is unresolved. The CDR3 spells CASSPSSVSTDTQYF. The CDR3 bases are TGCGCCAGCAGCCCGAGTTCCGTGTCTACAGATACGCAGTATTTT.